Listed below are T cell receptor beta chains from one sample, sequenced in a study of Ad26.COV2.S vaccination and SARS-CoV-2 variants. Measured with immunoSEQ multiplex PCR; TCRdb has only the in-frame clones, and not every one. The sample has roughly 350,000 clones; 88% are singletons. The sample here was peripheral blood, taken in a trial of Ad26.COV2.S vaccine versus placebo. The source of these receptors is a person aged 18 to 59 who received the Ad26.COV2.S COVID-19 vaccine or a placebo. The CDR3 runs from the conserved cysteine through the conserved F or W. Each record gives: clone size, D gene, V gene, J gene, CDR3 DNA, CDR3 protein. A D gene is named only where the DNA matches it firmly. Size is stated for part of the rows, as once, few or many counts, or as a class when the clone is expanded.

>once|NA|TRBV28|TRBJ1-3
TGTGCCAGCACTCCCGTGAGGATCTCTGGAAACACCATATATTTT
CASTPVRISGNTIYF
>NA|NA|TRBV24-1|TRBJ2-3
TGTGCCACCAGTGACCGTAACAGCACAGATACGCAGTATTTT
CATSDRNSTDTQYF
>NA|NA|TRBV18|TRBJ1-2
TGTGCCAGCTCATTATCGTCAGAAAGCACCCCAGCTAACTATGGCTACACCTTC
CASSLSSESTPANYGYTF
>NA|NA|TRBV7-3|TRBJ2-5
TGTGCCAGCAGCTTAAAGGGTCAGAGCCAAGAGACCCAGTACTTC
CASSLKGQSQETQYF
>NA|NA|TRBV7-6|TRBJ2-3
TGTGCCAGCATGGCGAGTAGCGGAGCCACAGATACGCAGTATTTT
CASMASSGATDTQYF
>NA|NA|TRBV27|TRBJ2-7
TGTGCCAGCAGTGCCTCACCCGGGAGCTACGAGCAGTACTTC
CASSASPGSYEQYF
>NA|NA|TRBV9|TRBJ2-1
TGTGCCAGCAGCGTTTGGGGAGACAATGAGCAGTTCTTC
CASSVWGDNEQFF
>once|NA|TRBV4-2|TRBJ1-2
TGTGCCAGCAGCCAGACGGCAGGGGTGGATGGCTACACCTTC
CASSQTAGVDGYTF
>few|NA|TRBV9|TRBJ2-5
TGTGCCAGCAGCGTAATGGGTTCCGGCTCCAGAGGGGAGACCCAGTACTTC
CASSVMGSGSRGETQYF
>NA|TRBD1|TRBV5-6|TRBJ1-2
TGTGCCAGCAGCTTAACGACAGGGCTCTATGGCTACACCTTC
CASSLTTGLYGYTF
>NA|NA|TRBV30|TRBJ2-2
TGTGCCTGGAGTGTACAATCGGCCGGGGAGCTGTTTTTT
CAWSVQSAGELFF
>once|NA|TRBV5-1|TRBJ1-1
TGCGCCAGCAGCTTGGGACCGGAGAGGAACACTGAAGCTTTCTTT
CASSLGPERNTEAFF
>NA|NA|TRBV18|TRBJ1-2
TGTGCCAGCTCACCCAAGGACGGAAGGGGTGGGGGCTACACCTTC
CASSPKDGRGGGYTF
>NA|NA|TRBV18|TRBJ2-7
TGTGCCAGCTCACAACAACAGTTCTACGAGCAGTACTTC
CASSQQQFYEQYF
>NA|NA|TRBV2|TRBJ1-5
TGTGCCTGCCTAGAAGGACACGACAATCAGCCCCAGCATTTT
CACLEGHDNQPQHF
>NA|TRBD1|TRBV7-3|TRBJ2-1
TGTGCCAGCAGCCTTCGACAGGGGAGCTCCTACAATGAGCAGTTCTTC
CASSLRQGSSYNEQFF
>NA|NA|TRBV7-3|TRBJ1-1
TGTGCCAGCAGCCGGACGCGGATGAACACTGAAGCTTTCTTT
CASSRTRMNTEAFF
>NA|NA|TRBV7-3|TRBJ2-5
TGTGCCAGCAGCTTATCGGTAGCAGGAGAGACCCAGTACTTC
CASSLSVAGETQYF